A single sample is the source of the 18 T cell receptor beta chains below, sequenced in a study of technical replicates of blood from a few donors. Here immunoSEQ multiplex PCR was the method, and the copy in TCRdb shows in-frame clones only, minus some. The data hold around 100,000 clones, with over 90% observed a single time. Specimen: T cells isolated from PBMCs. The receptors derive from a human donor in good health.

This rearrangement joins TRBV19 to TRBJ1-5; 9 bases fit TRBD1. Germline V gives CDR1 LNHDA, CDR2 SQIVND (reference sequence). The ends lost 9 bases at V and 0 bases at J; junction bases unmatched: 9. CDR3 length: 16 amino acids. The CDR3 sequence: CASRTGAQYSNQPQHF. In DNA form, the CDR3 reads TGTGCCAGCCGGACAGGGGCCCAATATAGCAATCAGCCCCAGCATTTT.

The V call is TRBV15, the J call TRBJ1-5; D gene unclear. Germline V CDR1 and CDR2: LNHNV, YYDKDF (reference sequence). The CDR3 is made up of 13 amino acids. With 1 base removed from V and 11 bases from J, the gap between germline ends came to 12 bases. CDR3 nucleotide sequence: TGTGCCACCAGCAGAGTACGCTACTCGTCCCAGCATTTT. The encoded protein is CATSRVRYSSQHF.

V is TRBV15 and J is TRBJ2-7, with 7 bases matching TRBD1. The ends lost 3 bases at V and 3 bases at J; junction bases unmatched: 2. Germline CDR1 reads LNHNV; CDR2 reads YYDKDF (reference sequence). The CDR3 is 13 amino acids. CDR3 residues: CATSSPGGYEQYF. CDR3 DNA: TGTGCCACCAGCAGCCCAGGGGGCTACGAGCAGTACTTC.

The rearrangement links TRBV18 to TRBJ2-1; D ambiguous. V lost 0 bases and J 4 bases, leaving 13 bases between the germline ends. The CDR3 consists of 16 residues. In germline, CDR1 is KGHSH, CDR2 LQKENI. The CDR3 region is CASSPPHRVVYNEQFF. The CDR3 DNA reads TGTGCCAGCTCACCACCGCACCGGGTGGTTTACAATGAGCAGTTCTTC.

The chain is built from TRBV21-1 and TRBJ2-3; the tabulated D call, TRBD2, remains unverified against the DNA. TRBV21-1 is described as a pseudogene. The CDR3 contains 12 residues. The CDR3 here is CASSKAGDTQYF. DNA for the CDR3: TGTGCCAGCAGCAAAGCCGGGGATACGCAGTATTTT.

This chain joins TRBV11-2 and TRBJ1-5; TRBD1 might be the D (6 bases). CDR3 length: 19 amino acids. CDR1 SGHAT and CDR2 FQNNGV come from the germline V gene. V lost 3 bases and J lost 0, with 21 bases in between. This CDR3 reads CASSFGRGRGNYSNQPQHF. CDR3 nucleotide sequence: TGTGCCAGCAGCTTTGGCAGGGGCAGGGGTAACTATAGCAATCAGCCCCAGCATTTT.

The CDR3 here is CASITNPGTHEQYF. The CDR3 DNA reads TGTGCCAGCATCACGAATCCAGGCACCCACGAGCAGTACTTC. The chain uses TRBV11-2 and TRBJ2-7; D is unresolved. The CDR3 totals 14 residues. The V gene's germline CDR1 is SGHAT and CDR2 FQNNGV. The ends were cut back, 7 bases at V and 5 bases at J, with 18 bases in the middle.

The chain joins TRBV2 to TRBJ2-1; 11 positions match TRBD1. The CDR3 extends over 16 amino acids. Germline V lookup: CDR1 SNHLY, CDR2 FYNNEI. J gave up 8 bases and V 6 bases, and 12 bases lay outside the gene matches. CDR3 sequence: CASRIGQGASYDEQFF. CDR3 coding DNA: TGTGCCAGCAGGATCGGACAGGGGGCTTCATACGATGAGCAGTTCTTC.

The chain carries TRBV30 and TRBJ1-2, with D possibly being TRBD1 (6 bases). The germline gives CDR1 GTSNPN, CDR2 SVGIG (reference sequence). The CDR3 is 15 residues long. Trimming pared 4 bases from V and 2 bases from J, leaving 17 bases between. The CDR3 DNA reads TGTGCCTGGAAGGGAAGGGGACAAAAAAACTATGGCTACACCTTC. The encoded protein is CAWKGRGQKNYGYTF.

The rearrangement links TRBV5-1 to TRBJ1-4; D remains ambiguous. The CDR3 runs to 14 residues. Germline assignment: CDR1 SGHRS and CDR2 YFSETQ. Trimming cost V 2 bases and J 0 bases, with 5 bases left between them. The DNA for the CDR3 is TGCGCCAGCAGCTTCCTTGCAACTAATGAAAAACTGTTTTTT. As protein: CASSFLATNEKLFF.

The chain links TRBV5-1 to TRBJ1-2; 7 nucleotides align to TRBD1. Germline V lookup: CDR1 SGHRS, CDR2 YFSETQ. The V and J ends lost 3 bases and 8 bases, in that order; junction bases with no gene match: 7. The CDR3 is 13 residues long. The CDR3 loop reads CASSSTGVGGYTF. The CDR3 DNA follows: TGCGCCAGCAGCTCTACAGGGGTCGGAGGCTACACCTTC.

The chain has TRBV7-3 and TRBJ2-3; 7 nucleotides match TRBD2. V was pared by 1 base and J by 0 bases, with 1 base of the junction left unmatched. The germline CDR1 and CDR2 sequences are SGHTA and FQGTGA. This CDR3 contains 15 residues. CDR3 sequence reads: CASSLSGGSTDTQYF. The CDR3 coding sequence is TGTGCCAGCAGCTTAAGCGGGGGTAGCACAGATACGCAGTATTTT.

This chain uses TRBV27 with TRBJ2-7; a weak D match, TRBD2 (5 bases). Germline CDR1 reads MNHEY; CDR2 reads SMNVEV (reference sequence). Trimming shortened V by 5 bases and J by 2 bases, and 19 bases separated the two germline ends. CDR3 length equals 16 residues. CDR3 coding DNA: TGTGCCAGCAGTACTTTCGAGGGTTACGAAACCTACGAGCAGTACTTC. This encodes CASSTFEGYETYEQYF.

The chain uses TRBV6-5 and TRBJ2-6, with TRBD1 matching over 7 bases. V was clipped by 8 bases and J by 4 bases; unmatched bases: 8. This CDR3 is 15 amino acids long. Germline V lookup: CDR1 MNHEY, CDR2 SVGAGI. CDR3 loop: CASSGTASGANVLTF. CDR3 DNA sequence: TGTGCCAGCTCTGGGACAGCCTCAGGGGCCAACGTCCTGACTTTC.

J is TRBJ1-2 and V is TRBV6-1, with D possibly being TRBD1 (5 bases). The CDR3 extends over 12 amino acids. V was pared by 10 bases and J by 2 bases, with 11 bases between. Germline-derived CDR1 and CDR2 are MNHNS and SASEGT. The CDR3 loop reads CATLQGNYGYTF. Written as DNA, the CDR3 is TGTGCCACACTGCAGGGCAACTATGGCTACACCTTC.

The genes are TRBV29-1 and TRBJ2-2; tentatively, D is TRBD2 (6 bases). This CDR3 region has 11 residues. The germline gives CDR1 SQVTM, CDR2 ANQGSEA. V was shortened by 4 bases and J by 6 bases, with 6 bases between the two germline ends. Here the CDR3 DNA reads TGCAGCGTTGGGGAGGCCGGGGAGCTGTTTTTT. This codes for CSVGEAGELFF.

This rearrangement joins TRBV7-9 to TRBJ2-7, with 11 bases aligning to TRBD2. Trimming took 3 bases from V and 3 from J; bases not matched to a gene: 4. The CDR3 loop spans 15 amino acids. Germline-derived CDR1 and CDR2 are SEHNR and FQNEAQ (reference sequence). CDR3 sequence reads: CASSFSGGALYEQYF. CDR3 in DNA: TGTGCCAGCAGCTTTAGCGGGGGGGCTCTCTACGAGCAGTACTTC.

This chain joins TRBV5-1 and TRBJ2-5; TRBD2 agrees at 10 bases. The CDR3 contains 14 residues. The V gene end was trimmed by 4 bases and the J gene end by 4 bases; junction bases not matched to a gene: 4. Germline lookup yields CDR1 SGHRS and CDR2 YFSETQ. CDR3 residues: CASSQIAGGETQYF. The CDR3 nucleotides are TGCGCCAGCAGCCAAATAGCGGGAGGAGAGACCCAGTACTTC.